This T cell receptor beta chain originates from a study of blood T cell repertoires in COVID-19. The CDR3 runs to 13 residues. The V gene lost 5 bases and the J gene lost 4 bases, with 11 bases spanning the gap. Germline CDR1 and CDR2: SNHLY and FYNNEI. The assay was immunoSEQ multiplex PCR, and TCRdb's table has in-frame clones only and misses some. The table lists a few hundred thousand clones, roughly 84% of them singletons. The gene calls are TRBV2 and TRBJ1-1; D not resolved. Material for sequencing was PBMCs or T cells enriched from blood (not recorded which). This TCR was recovered from a man aged 25 to 45 in a cohort exposed to, infected with or recovered from COVID-19 (not recorded which). Here the CDR3 reads CASSSGVFTEAFF. Here the CDR3 DNA reads TGTGCCAGCAGTTCGGGTGTCTTCACTGAAGCTTTCTTT.